This TCR beta chain was captured by sequencing in a study of T cells in Graves' hyperthyroidism and ophthalmopathy. Germline V lookup: CDR1 SGHDN, CDR2 FVKESK. Trimming stripped 4 bases from V and 8 bases from J, with 12 bases between. CDR3 length equals 13 residues. Investigators excluded patients with uncontrolled infection, other autoimmune disease, pregnancy or lactation. Amplification targeted TCR beta CDR3 regions from RNA transcripts. The primer set for the first-round RT-PCR of the TCR CDR3 was HTBI. Using its own MiXCR run on the multiplex PCR reads, TCRdb lists one record per CDR3 protein. The repertoire holds 620,000 or so distinct CDR3 sequences, approximately 15% seen once, with around 12% in the top ten.

The clonotype was recovered from a woman in her forties or fifties with Graves' ophthalmopathy. The gene calls are TRBV14 and TRBJ2-4; D may correspond to TRBD1 or TRBD2 (5 bases each). Input material: blood. Here the CDR3 reads CASSLRGAHIQYF. DNA of the CDR3: TGTGCCAGCAGCCTTAGGGGAGCACACATTCAGTACTTC. Variable domain in full (rest from reference TRBV14 and TRBJ2-4): EAGVTQFPSHSVIEKGQTVTLRCDPISGHDNLYWYRRVMGKEIKFLLHFVKESKQDESGMPNNRFLAERTGGTYSTLKVQPAELEDSGVYFCASSLRGAHIQYFGAGTRLSVL.